A selection of T cell receptor beta chains follows, all from one sample in a study of identifying expanded T cells in peripheral blood. The data were produced by immunoSEQ multiplex PCR, yet TCRdb's version contains in-frame clones alone and is incomplete. Of 100,000 to 150,000 clones listed, about four fifths are singletons. The sample comprised blood. The origin of the receptors is a person aged 18 to 75 in good health. CDR3s include the opening cysteine and the closing phenylalanine or tryptophan. Fields, in order: clone size, D gene, V gene, J gene, CDR3 DNA, CDR3 protein. D genes are given only for firm matches. Size is stated for part of the rows, as once, few or many counts, or as a class when the clone is expanded.

NA	NA	TRBV15	TRBJ1-5	TGTGCCACCAGCAGAGCGGCAGGCTATCAGCCCCAGCATTTT	CATSRAAGYQPQHF
NA	TRBD1	TRBV2	TRBJ1-2	TGTGCCAGCAGAAACCAGGGGGCCCCAGGGGATGGCTACACCTTC	CASRNQGAPGDGYTF
NA	NA	TRBV11-3	TRBJ2-1	TGTGCCAGCAAGGGTCATTTTTACAATGAGCAGTTCTTC	CASKGHFYNEQFF
NA	TRBD1	TRBV7-2	TRBJ2-1	TGTGCCAGCAGCTTAGAGGGGGCTCGCTCCTACAATGAGCAGTTCTTC	CASSLEGARSYNEQFF
NA	NA	TRBV5-6	TRBJ2-5	TGTGCCAGCAGCTTGAGGGGGGGCCAAGAGACCCAGTACTTC	CASSLRGGQETQYF
NA	NA	TRBV11-2	TRBJ1-1	TGTGCCAGCAGCTTAGAATCCCTACCCCCTGAGGCTTTCTTT	CASSLESLPPEAFF
NA	TRBD1	TRBV5-1	TRBJ1-1	TGCGCCAGCAGCCAGCAACAGGGGTCCGGTGAAGCTTTCTTT	CASSQQQGSGEAFF
NA	NA	TRBV7-2	TRBJ1-5	TGTGCCAGCAGCTCAGGGTATCAGCCCCAGCATTTT	CASSSGYQPQHF
NA	TRBD1	TRBV7-8	TRBJ1-6	TGTGCCAGCAGCTTAGGGACCGGACAGGGAAACTCACCCCTCCACTTT	CASSLGTGQGNSPLHF
many	TRBD1	TRBV29-1	TRBJ1-2	TGCAGCGTTGACGGGACAGTCCCCGGAGGAGGCTACACCTTC	CSVDGTVPGGGYTF
NA	NA	TRBV29-1	TRBJ2-7	TGCAGCTCGATGGGGGATGCCTACGAGCAGTACTTC	CSSMGDAYEQYF
NA	TRBD2	TRBV5-1	TRBJ2-7	TGCGCCAGCAGCTTTTCATTCAGCGGGGGGGCCTACGAGCAGTACTTC	CASSFSFSGGAYEQYF
NA	NA	TRBV5-6	TRBJ2-7	TGTGCCAGCGGCCCCGGGGTCGGATACGAGCAGTACTTC	CASGPGVGYEQYF
NA	TRBD2	TRBV18	TRBJ2-3	TGTGCCAGCTCACCCTCTAGCGGGGGGTCCCTATTAGATACGCAGTATTTT	CASSPSSGGSLLDTQYF
NA	NA	TRBV7-9	TRBJ2-7	TGTGCCAGCAGCTTAGCGTCAGGGCCGCGTGGTGATTTCAAGCAGTACTTC	CASSLASGPRGDFKQYF
NA	TRBD1	TRBV2	TRBJ2-7	TGTGCCAGCGAACGTACAGGGGCGGGTGAGCAGTACTTC	CASERTGAGEQYF
NA	NA	TRBV29-1	TRBJ1-1	TGCAGCGTTGAATCCTCGAGTAGGACTGAAGCTTTCTTT	CSVESSSRTEAFF
NA	NA	TRBV2	TRBJ1-1	TGTGCCACCATGCCAGGGGTAACTGAAGCTTTCTTT	CATMPGVTEAFF
NA	NA	TRBV2	TRBJ1-5	TGTGCCAGCAGTGAACGGGACGGACGAGGCAATCAGCCCCAGCATTTT	CASSERDGRGNQPQHF
NA	TRBD2	TRBV4-3	TRBJ2-1	TGCGCCAGCAGCCACCTTACTAGCGGGGGTCGATATGAGCAGTTCTTC	CASSHLTSGGRYEQFF
NA	NA	TRBV21-1	TRBJ1-2	TGTATGGGACAGTATTTCTATGGCTACACCTTC	CMGQYFYGYTF
NA	TRBD1	TRBV6-6	TRBJ2-7	TGTGCCAGCAGACCACAGGGGCAGAGCTCCTACGAGCAGTACTTC	CASRPQGQSSYEQYF
NA	TRBD2	TRBV18	TRBJ2-7	TGTGCCAGCTCACCACCCAGCGGGGGAGGCGTTAACGAGCAGTACTTC	CASSPPSGGGVNEQYF
NA	TRBD2	TRBV9	TRBJ2-1	TGTGCCAGCAGCGCCCGACTAGCTCTTTACAATGAGCAGTTCTTC	CASSARLALYNEQFF
NA	NA	TRBV7-2	TRBJ2-1	TGTGCCAGCAGCTCCTATGTTGACAATGAGCAGTTCTTC	CASSSYVDNEQFF
NA	TRBD1	TRBV11-2	TRBJ2-6	TGTGCCAGCAGCCAGGGACAGGGAGCTTCTGGGGCCAACGTCCTGACTTTC	CASSQGQGASGANVLTF
NA	TRBD1	TRBV9	TRBJ2-2	TGTGCCAGCAGCGACCTGAAGGGGGCGAACGGGGAGCTGTTTTTT	CASSDLKGANGELFF
NA	NA	TRBV7-8	TRBJ1-5	TGTGCCAGCAGCTTAGGAGTTTTTCGACAGGCCAATCAGCCCCAGCATTTT	CASSLGVFRQANQPQHF
NA	NA	TRBV10-2	TRBJ1-5	TGCGCCAGCAGTGAGTCTGACCTGGGTTTGGGACAGCCCCAGCATTTT	CASSESDLGLGQPQHF
NA	TRBD1	TRBV11-3	TRBJ2-7	TGTGCCAGCAGCCCGACCGGACAGGTTCTCGTATACGAGCAGTACTTC	CASSPTGQVLVYEQYF
NA	NA	TRBV6-1	TRBJ1-5	TGTGCCAGCAGTGCCAGGGAGGGGACTAGGCAGCCCCAGCATTTT	CASSAREGTRQPQHF
NA	TRBD1	TRBV7-6	TRBJ1-1	TGTGCCAGCAGTTCCGGACAGGTCAACACTGAAGCTTTCTTT	CASSSGQVNTEAFF
few	TRBD1	TRBV30	TRBJ1-1	TGTGCCTGGATCTATCTGGGACAGGAGAACACTGAAGCTTTCTTT	CAWIYLGQENTEAFF
NA	TRBD1	TRBV13	TRBJ2-1	TGTGCCAGCAGCTTAGTAGGGACAGGGGCGCGGAATGAGCAGTTCTTC	CASSLVGTGARNEQFF
many	NA	TRBV29-1	TRBJ1-1	TGCAGCTCTGGAGTGCTGAACACTGAAGCTTTCTTT	CSSGVLNTEAFF
NA	NA	TRBV6-6	TRBJ1-2	TGTGCCAGCTTAAACAGGGGCTACACCTTC	CASLNRGYTF
NA	NA	TRBV4-1	TRBJ1-2	TGCGCCAGCAGCCAAGGTGGCTTAGGCTATGGCTACACCTTC	CASSQGGLGYGYTF
NA	NA	TRBV6-5	TRBJ1-5	TGTGCCAGCAAAGAGACGGGGGCTGGTCAGCCCCAGCATTTT	CASKETGAGQPQHF
NA	TRBD1	TRBV19	TRBJ1-2	TGTGCCAGTAGTCTGGGACAGGGGGGGGCTAACTATGGCTACACCTTC	CASSLGQGGANYGYTF
once	NA	TRBV30	TRBJ1-3	TGTGCCTGGAGTGTGTTGGCAGCCGGAAACACCATATATTTT	CAWSVLAAGNTIYF
NA	NA	TRBV15	TRBJ1-2	TGTGCCACCAGCAGAGCCTACAGGGAGGACTATGGCTACACCTTC	CATSRAYREDYGYTF
NA	TRBD1	TRBV7-3	TRBJ1-1	TGTGCCAGCAGCAGAGACAGGGGGCGACTGCGCGAAGCTTTCTTT	CASSRDRGRLREAFF
NA	NA	TRBV7-6	TRBJ1-1	TGTGCCAGCAGCTTAGCGCTTGGGGGGCCTGAAGCTTTCTTT	CASSLALGGPEAFF
few	NA	TRBV5-1	TRBJ2-2	TGCGCCAGCAGCAGAGTAGCGGTGAACACCGGGGAGCTGTTTTTT	CASSRVAVNTGELFF
NA	NA	TRBV19	TRBJ1-6	TGTGCCAGTAGTGATTCCCTCTATAATTCACCCCTCCACTTT	CASSDSLYNSPLHF
NA	NA	TRBV6-1	TRBJ2-5	TGTGCCAGCATTGTCCTGGGCCAAGAGACCCAGTACTTC	CASIVLGQETQYF
NA	TRBD1	TRBV5-8	TRBJ2-3	TGTGCCAGCAGCGTAACGGGACAGGTTAGCACAGATACGCAGTATTTT	CASSVTGQVSTDTQYF
NA	NA	TRBV7-2	TRBJ1-2	TGTGCCAGCAGCTTAGTTGGGTTCACCTTC	CASSLVGFTF
NA	NA	TRBV25-1	TRBJ2-3	TGTGCCAGCAGTGATGCGGTTCATACGCAGTATTTT	CASSDAVHTQYF
NA	NA	TRBV5-6	TRBJ1-1	TGTGCCAGCAGCTTCACAGGTTCGTTAGCTTTCTTT	CASSFTGSLAFF
NA	NA	TRBV7-3	TRBJ1-1	TGTGCCAGCAGCCTGTTTACGGGGTTCCTGAACACTGAAGCTTTCTTT	CASSLFTGFLNTEAFF
NA	TRBD2	TRBV4-1	TRBJ2-3	TGCGCCAGCAGCCAATTAGGTCAATTTGCGGGGGGCACAGATACGCAGTATTTT	CASSQLGQFAGGTDTQYF
NA	NA	TRBV5-6	TRBJ1-1	TGTGCCAGCAGCCAGTTCGGACGGGACACTGAAGCTTTCTTT	CASSQFGRDTEAFF
once	TRBD2	TRBV9	TRBJ2-1	TGTGCCAGCAGCGCTAGCGGGGGGGCTAATGAGCAGTTCTTC	CASSASGGANEQFF
NA	NA	TRBV27	TRBJ2-7	TGTGCCAGCAGTTTCAGCGGCGAGCAGTACTTC	CASSFSGEQYF
NA	TRBD1	TRBV2	TRBJ2-2	TGTGCCAGCAGTCTATCCAGGGGGCGAAGCACCGGGGAGCTGTTTTTT	CASSLSRGRSTGELFF
NA	NA	TRBV5-1	TRBJ1-1	TGCGCCAGCAGCACTGGGCGGGGGGTGGACACTGAAGCTTTCTTT	CASSTGRGVDTEAFF
NA	NA	TRBV18	TRBJ2-2	TGTGCCAGCTCACTCGAAACCACCGGGGAGCTGTTTTTT	CASSLETTGELFF
NA	NA	TRBV7-6	TRBJ1-1	TGTGCCAGCAGCTTAACTGGCAACACTGAAGCTTTCTTT	CASSLTGNTEAFF